What follows are 2 T cell receptor beta chains derived from one specimen sequenced in a study of tissue T cells after allogeneic stem cell transplantation. Described time point: mouse harvest day 7 after allogeneic transplant. Mouse grafts combined 10^7 T-cell-depleted bone marrow cells with 10^6 splenic CD5+ T cells. Using immunoSEQ multiplex PCR, the repertoire was profiled, and TCRdb retains in-frame clones only, with some absent. The top ten hold about 2% of the sample, which has 5,500 to 6,500 clones, roughly 40% seen once. Sequenced material: skin. The origin of the receptors is a female BALB/c mouse given C57BL/6 T cells with graft-versus-host disease after an allogeneic hematopoietic cell transplant.

This clone has only one observation. The genes are named according to mouse. The observed sequence ends 1 residue before the CDR3 terminus, with the missing tail filled in from the germline J gene. The chain is built from TRBV29 and TRBJ2-4; 8 bases match TRBD2. V lost 2 bases and J lost 0; bases outside the gene matches: 4. In germline, CDR1 is MSHET, CDR2 SYDVDS. This CDR3 is built from 16 residues. The CDR3 loop is CASSLAGGRSQNTLYF. Partial CDR3 DNA: TGTGCTAGCAGTTTAGCTGGGGGGCGTAGTCAAAACACCTTGTAC.

This clone was detected only a few times. The gene names given are mouse names. Read sequence stops 1 residue before the CDR3 end, and the germline J gene provides the missing end. This chain uses TRBV26 with TRBJ1-3, with 7 nucleotides matching TRBD1. Germline CDR1 is KGHPV and CDR2 is FQNQEV (reference sequence). CDR3 length equals 14 residues. J was trimmed by 1 base and V by 4 bases; bases with no gene match: 1. The part of the CDR3 DNA that was read is TGTGCCAGCAGTCCGACAGGGTCTGGAAATACGCTCTAT. Its protein is CASSPTGSGNTLY. The entire CDR3 protein is CASSPTGSGNTLYF.